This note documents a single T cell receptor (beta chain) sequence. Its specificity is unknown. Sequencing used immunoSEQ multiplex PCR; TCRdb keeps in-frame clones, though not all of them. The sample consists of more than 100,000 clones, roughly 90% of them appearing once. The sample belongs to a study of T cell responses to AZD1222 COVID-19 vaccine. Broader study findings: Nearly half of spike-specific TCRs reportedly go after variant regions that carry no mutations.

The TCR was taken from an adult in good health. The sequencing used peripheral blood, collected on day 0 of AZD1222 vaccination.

CDR3: CASSLPAGGTDTQYF. CDR3 nucleotides: TGTGCCAGCAGCCTCCCGGCCGGGGGCACAGATACGCAGTATTTT. The gene calls are TRBV5-4 and TRBJ2-3, with D possibly matching TRBD2 (5 bases). This CDR3 is 15 amino acids long. The germline V gene encodes CDR1 SGHNT and CDR2 YYREEE (reference sequence). V was cut by 4 bases and J by 1 base, with 13 bases left in between.